These T cell receptor beta chains were read from a single sample in a study of T cell repertoires in ileal Crohn's disease. The data were produced by immunoSEQ multiplex PCR, yet TCRdb's version contains in-frame clones alone and is incomplete. The data contain around 15,000 clones, about three quarters of them seen just once; the ten biggest clones take up roughly 4.1%. The source material was ileal tissue. The receptor source for this set is an adult with Crohn's disease. CDR3s include the opening cysteine and the closing phenylalanine or tryptophan. The order of the fields is V gene, clone size, J gene, D gene, CDR3 protein, CDR3 DNA. The D gene is left open where the match is weak. A clone size is listed for some rows: how often the clone was seen (once, few, many), or a class if it is expanded.

V gene: TRBV2; clone size: once; J gene: TRBJ2-3; D gene: TRBD1; CDR3 protein: CASSGDRGVKDTQYF; CDR3 DNA: TGTGCCAGCAGTGGGGACAGGGGGGTGAAAGATACGCAGTATTTT
V gene: TRBV7-2; clone size: -; J gene: TRBJ2-7; D gene: -; CDR3 protein: CASSLEGPLEQYF; CDR3 DNA: TGTGCCAGCAGCTTGGAGGGCCCCTTGGAGCAGTACTTC
V gene: TRBV4-2; clone size: -; J gene: TRBJ2-2; D gene: -; CDR3 protein: CASSQERGQNTGELFF; CDR3 DNA: TGTGCCAGCAGCCAAGAACGGGGCCAGAACACCGGGGAGCTGTTTTTT
V gene: TRBV7-8; clone size: -; J gene: TRBJ2-1; D gene: TRBD2; CDR3 protein: CASSRPGTTYNEQFF; CDR3 DNA: TGTGCCAGCAGCCGTCCCGGGACTACCTACAATGAGCAGTTCTTC
V gene: TRBV12-5; clone size: -; J gene: TRBJ1-1; D gene: -; CDR3 protein: CASGLAPHTEAFF; CDR3 DNA: TGTGCTAGTGGTTTGGCCCCCCACACTGAAGCTTTCTTT
V gene: TRBV28; clone size: -; J gene: TRBJ2-7; D gene: TRBD2; CDR3 protein: CASPPPSGSGSYEQYF; CDR3 DNA: TGTGCCAGCCCACCCCCTAGCGGGAGCGGATCCTACGAGCAGTACTTC
V gene: TRBV29-1; clone size: -; J gene: TRBJ2-1; D gene: TRBD2; CDR3 protein: CSARPAGGVSEQFF; CDR3 DNA: TGCAGCGCCCGACCAGCGGGAGGGGTTAGTGAGCAGTTCTTC
V gene: TRBV6-5; clone size: medium-sized; J gene: TRBJ1-1; D gene: TRBD1; CDR3 protein: CASSYGTGGDTEAFF; CDR3 DNA: TGTGCCAGCAGTTACGGGACAGGGGGTGACACTGAAGCTTTCTTT
V gene: TRBV6-5; clone size: -; J gene: TRBJ1-5; D gene: -; CDR3 protein: CASSPAGFSNQPQHF; CDR3 DNA: TGTGCCAGCTCTCCGGCAGGGTTCAGTAATCAGCCCCAGCATTTT
V gene: TRBV19; clone size: -; J gene: TRBJ2-7; D gene: -; CDR3 protein: CASSLQGTAGLTYEQYF; CDR3 DNA: TGTGCCAGTAGTCTCCAGGGGACAGCGGGACTTACCTACGAGCAGTACTTC
V gene: TRBV12-5; clone size: -; J gene: TRBJ1-1; D gene: -; CDR3 protein: CASGLVLSAGGWAAYNTEAFF; CDR3 DNA: TGTGCTAGTGGTTTGGTACTTTCGGCGGGTGGGTGGGCCGCCTATAACACTGAAGCTTTCTTT
V gene: TRBV2; clone size: -; J gene: TRBJ1-2; D gene: -; CDR3 protein: CASSGDTTNYGYTF; CDR3 DNA: TGTGCCAGCAGTGGGGACACCACTAACTATGGCTACACCTTC
V gene: TRBV5-4; clone size: -; J gene: TRBJ2-7; D gene: -; CDR3 protein: CASSFDETYEQYF; CDR3 DNA: TGTGCCAGCAGCTTTGACGAAACCTACGAGCAGTACTTC
V gene: TRBV19; clone size: -; J gene: TRBJ2-7; D gene: -; CDR3 protein: CASGQQGLREQYF; CDR3 DNA: TGTGCCAGCGGCCAGCAGGGACTGAGGGAGCAGTACTTC
V gene: TRBV7-2; clone size: -; J gene: TRBJ1-2; D gene: TRBD1; CDR3 protein: CASSLMQGAQGYTF; CDR3 DNA: TGTGCCAGCAGCTTAATGCAGGGGGCCCAAGGCTACACCTTC
V gene: TRBV6-6; clone size: -; J gene: TRBJ2-7; D gene: TRBD2; CDR3 protein: CASSGSGSYEQYF; CDR3 DNA: TGTGCCAGCAGCGGTAGCGGGTCTTACGAGCAGTACTTC
V gene: TRBV7-9; clone size: -; J gene: TRBJ2-7; D gene: -; CDR3 protein: CASSLAGGHEQYF; CDR3 DNA: TGTGCCAGCAGCTTAGCAGGCGGGCACGAGCAGTACTTC
V gene: TRBV5-6; clone size: -; J gene: TRBJ2-4; D gene: TRBD1; CDR3 protein: CASSLSGTGQNIQYF; CDR3 DNA: TGTGCCAGCAGCTTGTCCGGGACAGGGCAAAACATTCAGTACTTC
V gene: TRBV6-5; clone size: -; J gene: TRBJ2-1; D gene: -; CDR3 protein: CASSYSTRAGVEQFF; CDR3 DNA: TGTGCCAGCAGTTACTCGACCAGGGCCGGGGTTGAGCAGTTCTTC
V gene: TRBV2; clone size: -; J gene: TRBJ1-4; D gene: -; CDR3 protein: CASSLLRTATNEKLFF; CDR3 DNA: TGTGCCAGCAGCCTTCTCCGGACAGCAACTAATGAAAAACTGTTTTTT
V gene: TRBV6-1; clone size: -; J gene: TRBJ1-5; D gene: -; CDR3 protein: CASRGPGGGQPQHF; CDR3 DNA: TGTGCCAGCAGGGGGCCCGGGGGCGGTCAGCCCCAGCATTTT
V gene: TRBV6-1; clone size: -; J gene: TRBJ1-2; D gene: -; CDR3 protein: CASRRTGISNYGYTF; CDR3 DNA: TGTGCCAGCAGGCGGACCGGCATCAGTAACTATGGCTACACCTTC
V gene: TRBV7-9; clone size: -; J gene: TRBJ1-2; D gene: TRBD1; CDR3 protein: CASSLASDREDYGYTF; CDR3 DNA: TGTGCCAGCAGCTTAGCTTCGGACAGGGAGGACTATGGCTACACCTTC
V gene: TRBV9; clone size: -; J gene: TRBJ2-1; D gene: -; CDR3 protein: CASSVGQNEQFF; CDR3 DNA: TGTGCCAGCAGCGTCGGGCAGAATGAGCAGTTCTTC
V gene: TRBV19; clone size: -; J gene: TRBJ2-5; D gene: -; CDR3 protein: CASSILQGETQYF; CDR3 DNA: TGTGCCAGTAGTATTCTTCAAGGAGAGACCCAGTACTTC
V gene: TRBV2; clone size: -; J gene: TRBJ2-2; D gene: -; CDR3 protein: CASSGSGGELFF; CDR3 DNA: TGTGCCAGCAGTGGAAGTGGCGGGGAGCTGTTTTTT
V gene: TRBV18; clone size: -; J gene: TRBJ2-2; D gene: TRBD1; CDR3 protein: CASSQWTGSNTGELFF; CDR3 DNA: TGTGCCAGCTCACAGTGGACAGGGTCGAACACCGGGGAGCTGTTTTTT
V gene: TRBV2; clone size: -; J gene: TRBJ2-2; D gene: TRBD1; CDR3 protein: CASRESTGVETGELFF; CDR3 DNA: TGTGCCAGCAGGGAATCGACAGGGGTTGAGACCGGGGAGCTGTTTTTT
V gene: TRBV7-3; clone size: -; J gene: TRBJ2-3; D gene: TRBD1; CDR3 protein: CASSSTRGLGTDTQYF; CDR3 DNA: TGTGCCAGCAGCTCAACGAGGGGGCTTGGGACAGATACGCAGTATTTT
V gene: TRBV7-9; clone size: -; J gene: TRBJ1-2; D gene: TRBD1; CDR3 protein: CASSLGQGAHGYTF; CDR3 DNA: TGTGCCAGCAGCTTGGGACAGGGGGCCCATGGCTACACCTTC
V gene: TRBV5-5; clone size: -; J gene: TRBJ2-5; D gene: -; CDR3 protein: CASSLGQDGQYF; CDR3 DNA: TGTGCCAGCAGCTTGGGTCAGGATGGCCAGTACTTC
V gene: TRBV2; clone size: -; J gene: TRBJ2-1; D gene: -; CDR3 protein: CASSGRSYNEQFF; CDR3 DNA: TGTGCCAGCAGCGGGAGATCCTACAATGAGCAGTTCTTC
V gene: TRBV18; clone size: once; J gene: TRBJ2-1; D gene: TRBD2; CDR3 protein: CASSPPGAGGYDYNEQFF; CDR3 DNA: TGTGCCAGCTCGCCACCGGGCGCGGGGGGCTACGATTACAATGAGCAGTTCTTC
V gene: TRBV6-4; clone size: medium-sized; J gene: TRBJ2-3; D gene: TRBD2; CDR3 protein: CASSAGTSGADTQYF; CDR3 DNA: TGTGCCAGCAGCGCCGGGACTAGCGGGGCAGATACGCAGTATTTT
V gene: TRBV7-9; clone size: -; J gene: TRBJ1-1; D gene: -; CDR3 protein: CASSLGHVNTEAFF; CDR3 DNA: TGTGCCAGCAGCTTAGGGCACGTGAACACTGAAGCTTTCTTT
V gene: TRBV7-2; clone size: -; J gene: TRBJ1-2; D gene: TRBD1; CDR3 protein: CASSRYPSQGAGGYTF; CDR3 DNA: TGTGCCAGCAGCCGATATCCATCCCAGGGGGCAGGAGGCTACACCTTC
V gene: TRBV11-2; clone size: -; J gene: TRBJ2-7; D gene: -; CDR3 protein: CASSPNGIQQYF; CDR3 DNA: TGTGCCAGCAGCCCCAATGGGATTCAGCAGTACTTC
V gene: TRBV5-1; clone size: -; J gene: TRBJ2-2; D gene: -; CDR3 protein: CASSQGLGNTGELFF; CDR3 DNA: TGCGCCAGCAGCCAGGGCCTTGGGAACACCGGGGAGCTGTTTTTT
V gene: TRBV5-1; clone size: -; J gene: TRBJ1-5; D gene: -; CDR3 protein: CASSPDGQPNQPQHF; CDR3 DNA: TGCGCCAGCAGTCCGGACGGCCAGCCCAATCAGCCCCAGCATTTT
V gene: TRBV11-2; clone size: -; J gene: TRBJ2-7; D gene: -; CDR3 protein: CASLTPLSYEQYF; CDR3 DNA: TGTGCCAGCCTGACTCCCCTCTCCTACGAGCAGTACTTC
V gene: TRBV10-3; clone size: few; J gene: TRBJ2-1; D gene: -; CDR3 protein: CATLGRGGVNNEQFF; CDR3 DNA: TGTGCCACCCTAGGAAGAGGGGGGGTGAACAATGAGCAGTTCTTC
V gene: TRBV11-2; clone size: few; J gene: TRBJ2-1; D gene: TRBD2; CDR3 protein: CASGRSGGPYNEQFF; CDR3 DNA: TGTGCCAGCGGGAGGAGCGGGGGTCCCTACAATGAGCAGTTCTTC
V gene: TRBV5-4; clone size: -; J gene: TRBJ1-5; D gene: -; CDR3 protein: CASSFSNQPQHF; CDR3 DNA: TGTGCCAGCAGCTTTTCAAATCAGCCCCAGCATTTT
V gene: TRBV5-5; clone size: -; J gene: TRBJ2-7; D gene: -; CDR3 protein: CASSRGQGLYEQYF; CDR3 DNA: TGTGCCAGCAGTCGGGGCCAGGGCCTTTACGAGCAGTACTTC
V gene: TRBV9; clone size: few; J gene: TRBJ2-2; D gene: TRBD2; CDR3 protein: CASRVGGRTGELFF; CDR3 DNA: TGTGCCAGCAGAGTGGGCGGGAGGACCGGGGAGCTGTTTTTT
V gene: TRBV27; clone size: once; J gene: TRBJ2-5; D gene: -; CDR3 protein: CASTPGGLAAKETQYF; CDR3 DNA: TGTGCCAGCACCCCGGGGGGCCTAGCGGCAAAAGAGACCCAGTACTTC
V gene: TRBV27; clone size: -; J gene: TRBJ1-2; D gene: -; CDR3 protein: CASSPLIGLGYTF; CDR3 DNA: TGTGCCAGCAGTCCCTTAATCGGTCTGGGCTACACCTTC
V gene: TRBV6-4; clone size: few; J gene: TRBJ2-3; D gene: -; CDR3 protein: CASSGDSTDTQYF; CDR3 DNA: TGTGCCAGCAGTGGGGACAGCACAGATACGCAGTATTTT
V gene: TRBV5-1; clone size: -; J gene: TRBJ2-3; D gene: TRBD2; CDR3 protein: CASSFERGVTDTQYF; CDR3 DNA: TGCGCCAGCAGCTTCGAGCGGGGGGTCACAGATACGCAGTATTTT
V gene: TRBV2; clone size: -; J gene: TRBJ2-5; D gene: TRBD2; CDR3 protein: CASSEALWGGETQYF; CDR3 DNA: TGTGCCAGCAGTGAAGCGCTTTGGGGGGGAGAGACCCAGTACTTC
V gene: TRBV5-1; clone size: -; J gene: TRBJ2-7; D gene: TRBD2; CDR3 protein: CASSLGYSGSGEQYF; CDR3 DNA: TGCGCCAGCAGCTTGGGGTACAGCGGGAGTGGGGAGCAGTACTTC
V gene: TRBV28; clone size: -; J gene: TRBJ1-5; D gene: TRBD1; CDR3 protein: CASTRTGTGVSNQPQHF; CDR3 DNA: TGTGCCAGCACAAGAACCGGGACAGGTGTTTCCAATCAGCCCCAGCATTTT
V gene: TRBV10-1; clone size: few; J gene: TRBJ2-7; D gene: -; CDR3 protein: CASSARGEPYEQYF; CDR3 DNA: TGCGCCAGCAGTGCGCGCGGGGAGCCCTACGAGCAGTACTTC